This T cell receptor beta chain originates from a study of vaccination effects on CD4 cells after COVID-19. For the study at large: Every well housed two million PBMC, which grew in culture alongside about 10 IU/ml IL-2 and 10 ug/ml peptides.

Comments on this clone: What it binds is not known.

Data came from immunoSEQ multiplex PCR; TCRdb stores just in-frame clones and leaves some out. The sample records about 37,000 clones, 65% to 80% being singletons. Subsequent to a culture period of around eleven days, CD4+ T cells were isolated. Germline assignment: CDR1 MDHEN and CDR2 SYDVKM. The CDR3 contains 13 residues. This specimen was CD4+ T cells from PBMCs cultured without peptide, taken before COVID-19 vaccination. The receptor comes from a human donor who received a COVID-19 vaccine. The rearrangement uses TRBV28 and TRBJ1-3; TRBD1 is a possible D gene (5 bases). Here the CDR3 DNA reads TGTGACCTCCTTGGGGCTACTGGAAACACCATATATTTT. Translating it yields CDLLGATGNTIYF. The entire variable domain, with the rest obtained from reference TRBV28 and TRBJ1-3, is as follows: DVKVTQSSRYLVKRTGEKVFLECVQDMDHENMFWYRQDPGLGLRLIYFSYDVKMKEKGDIPEGYSVSREKKERFSLILESASTNQTSMYLCDLLGATGNTIYFGEGSWLTVV.